This is a list of T cell receptor beta chains from one sample in a study of OX40 agonist ivuxolimab in advanced cancers. Data came from immunoSEQ multiplex PCR; TCRdb stores just in-frame clones and leaves some out. The sample consists of more than 95,000 clones, about 90% of them appearing once. Sample: CD4+ or CD8+ T cells sorted from blood, taken in a trial of the OX40 agonist ivuxolimab. The source is an adult with an advanced solid tumor such as melanoma, head and neck, liver or kidney cancer. CDR3s leave out the opening cysteine and the closing phenylalanine or tryptophan.

V	J	length	CDR3
TRBV29-1	TRBJ2-6	11	SAGNSGANVLT
TRBV10-3	TRBJ2-1	11	AISEISYNEQF
TRBV6-6	TRBJ2-4	11	ASSIGTGGSQY
TRBV14	TRBJ2-7	11	ARRAGLAYEQY
TRBV7-2	TRBJ1-3	13	ASSLMEGQGNTIY
TRBV28	TRBJ1-5	12	ASSLQTSRGPQH
TRBV4-2	TRBJ1-2	13	ASSQGSGQPYGYT
TRBV7-2	TRBJ2-3	12	ASSLGLEMGTQY
TRBV5-5	TRBJ2-7	12	ASSHDRETYEQY
TRBV7-2	TRBJ1-4	11	ASSLVLREKLF
TRBV10-3	TRBJ2-7	13	AISRRSGGVHEQY
TRBV18	TRBJ2-3	11	ASDGGLTDTQY
TRBV18	TRBJ2-3	16	ASSPDPLGGGATDTQY
TRBV28	TRBJ1-3	11	ASSNTGGRSRY
TRBV14	TRBJ1-6	12	ASSHPGPNSPLH
TRBV6-4	TRBJ2-2	12	ASSGQGGTGELF
TRBV19	TRBJ1-5	14	ASTTKGRGHNQPQH
TRBV7-9	TRBJ1-2	11	ASSLTGEYGYT
TRBV5-5	TRBJ1-4	11	ASSFRGGEKLF
TRBV11-3	TRBJ2-7	13	ASSLVGTGTYEQY
TRBV4-3	TRBJ1-4	13	ASSQGQGAGEKLF
TRBV6-5	TRBJ1-3	14	ASSYSGRGTGNTIY
TRBV5-1	TRBJ1-2	12	ASSPDGANYGYT
TRBV28	TRBJ1-5	12	ALSPLQVGRPQH
TRBV6-5	TRBJ1-1	12	ASSYRGPNTEAF
TRBV29-1	TRBJ1-2	13	SVGYIDRGGRRYT
TRBV28	TRBJ1-2	11	ASIIQGADGYT
TRBV29-1	TRBJ2-2	11	SVDRGRTGELF
TRBV18	TRBJ1-1	12	ASSPGQLNTEAF
TRBV6-1	TRBJ2-7	12	ASSQTGGAYEQY
TRBV28	TRBJ1-2	12	ASTGAGKNYGYT
TRBV14	TRBJ2-2	14	ASSQGSSLSAGELF
TRBV7-9	TRBJ2-7	14	ASSTGLGQGLYEQY
TRBV30	TRBJ1-4	10	AWGVTGEKLF
TRBV27	TRBJ1-5	12	ASSSHQGEQPQH